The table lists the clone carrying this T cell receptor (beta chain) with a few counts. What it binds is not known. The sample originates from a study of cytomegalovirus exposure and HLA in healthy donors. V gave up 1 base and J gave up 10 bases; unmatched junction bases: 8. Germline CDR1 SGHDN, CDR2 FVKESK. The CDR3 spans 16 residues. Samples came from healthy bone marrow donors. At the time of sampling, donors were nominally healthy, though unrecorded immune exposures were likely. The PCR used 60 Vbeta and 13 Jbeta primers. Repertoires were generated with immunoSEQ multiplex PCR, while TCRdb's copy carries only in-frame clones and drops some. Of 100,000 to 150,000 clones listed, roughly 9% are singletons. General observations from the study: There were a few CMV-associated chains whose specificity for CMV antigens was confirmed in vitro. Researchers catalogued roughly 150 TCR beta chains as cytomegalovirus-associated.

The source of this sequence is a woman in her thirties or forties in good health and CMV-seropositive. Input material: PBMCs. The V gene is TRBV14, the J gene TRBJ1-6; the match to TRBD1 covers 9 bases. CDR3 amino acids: CASSQGWDRALSPLHF. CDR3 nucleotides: TGTGCCAGCAGCCAAGGCTGGGACAGGGCTTTGTCACCCCTCCACTTT.